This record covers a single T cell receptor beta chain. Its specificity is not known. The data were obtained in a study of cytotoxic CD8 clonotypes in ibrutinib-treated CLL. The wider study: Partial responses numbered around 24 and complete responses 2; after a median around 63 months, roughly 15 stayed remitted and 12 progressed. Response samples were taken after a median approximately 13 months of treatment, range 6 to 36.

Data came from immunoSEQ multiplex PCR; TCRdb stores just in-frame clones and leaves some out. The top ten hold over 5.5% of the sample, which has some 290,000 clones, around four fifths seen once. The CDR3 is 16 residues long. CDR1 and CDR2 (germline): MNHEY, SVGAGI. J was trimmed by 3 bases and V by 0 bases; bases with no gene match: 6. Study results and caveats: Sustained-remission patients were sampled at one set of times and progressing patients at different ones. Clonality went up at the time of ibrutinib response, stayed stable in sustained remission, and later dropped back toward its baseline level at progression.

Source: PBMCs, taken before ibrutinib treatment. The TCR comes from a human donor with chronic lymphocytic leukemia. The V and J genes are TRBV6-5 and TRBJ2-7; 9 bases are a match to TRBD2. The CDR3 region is CASSYSASGDYYEQYF. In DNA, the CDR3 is TGTGCCAGCAGTTACTCGGCTAGCGGGGATTACTACGAGCAGTACTTC.